The entry below gives a single T cell receptor (beta chain) sequence along with its context. There were at least 5.5 micrograms of total RNA extracted from every sample. These data come from a study of blood T cells in healthy people across ages. Primed by a sample-barcoded 5' primer and a J-beta primer mix, a second PCR proceeded for about 7 to 11 cycles. Per sample, CDR3-containing paired-end reads numbered at least 3 million. From the 5' RACE reads, TCRdb called clonotypes with MiXCR, one entry per CDR3 protein. The sample includes 650,000 to 800,000 distinct CDR3 sequences, 40% to 50% seen only once; the top ten take about 19%. V was pared by 2 bases and J by 1 base, with 4 bases of the junction left unmatched. The CDR3 runs 16 residues. Germline CDR1 SGHAT, CDR2 FQNNGV.

This sequence originates from a man aged 55 to 70 in good health. The chain carries TRBV11-2 and TRBJ2-2; 7 bases map to TRBD2. Sequencing was carried out using blood. The CDR3 region is CASSLRLAVNTGELFF. CDR3 DNA sequence: TGTGCCAGCAGCTTAAGGCTAGCGGTGAACACCGGGGAGCTGTTTTTT. The whole variable domain, filled in from reference TRBV11-2 and TRBJ2-2, reads EAGVAQSPRYKIIEKRQSVAFWCNPISGHATLYWYQQILGQGPKLLIQFQNNGVVDDSQLPKDRFSAERLKGVDSTLKIQPAKLEDSAVYLCASSLRLAVNTGELFFGEGSRLTVL.